The next 27 T cell receptor beta chains were all read from a single sample in a study of blood T cell repertoires in COVID-19. The data were produced by immunoSEQ multiplex PCR, yet TCRdb's version contains in-frame clones alone and is incomplete. The sample lists 55,000 to 65,000 clones; more than 80% were seen once. The sequenced sample consisted of peripheral blood. These receptors were obtained from a man between 60 and 75 years old with COVID-19, enrolled during active disease.

This chain uses TRBV18 with TRBJ2-6, with D possibly matching TRBD1 (5 bases). This CDR3 has 17 amino acids. CDR1 and CDR2 from the germline V gene are KGHSH and LQKENI. Between the trimmed V and J ends, which lost 5 bases and 0 bases, there was a span of 14 bases. CDR3 sequence: CASSYIRQSSGANVLTF. Here the CDR3 DNA reads TGTGCCAGCTCATACATAAGACAGAGCTCTGGGGCCAACGTCCTGACTTTC.

This chain joins TRBV18 and TRBJ2-3, with 10 bases lining up with TRBD2. Germline V CDR1 and CDR2: KGHSH, LQKENI. This CDR3 has 16 amino acids. Trimming cost V 2 bases and J 6 bases; bases outside gene matches: 8. The CDR3 region is CASSPSLAGAGDTQYF. In nucleotides, the CDR3 is TGTGCCAGCTCACCATCGCTAGCGGGGGCCGGGGATACGCAGTATTTT.

V usage is TRBV19 and J usage is TRBJ1-1; D call uncertain. The CDR3 has 14 amino acids. Per the germline V gene, CDR1 is LNHDA and CDR2 is SQIVND (reference sequence). V gave up 3 bases and J gave up 1 base, with 9 bases separating them. CDR3 in DNA: TGTGCCAGTAGTATTTTACTCGGGAACACTGAAGCTTTCTTT. Its protein product is CASSILLGNTEAFF.

This rearrangement joins TRBV4-1 to TRBJ2-5; weak D call: TRBD2 (6 bases). Germline V gene lookup returns CDR1 MGHRA and CDR2 YSYEKL. This CDR3 is 17 amino acids long. Trimming left V 0 bases short and J 5 bases short, with 19 bases between. CDR3 amino acids: CASSQDPSSAAHETQYF. For the CDR3, the DNA is TGCGCCAGCAGCCAAGACCCCTCTAGCGCGGCCCACGAGACCCAGTACTTC.

In its sample, this clone was seen once. V usage is TRBV7-2 and J usage is TRBJ2-1; no reliable D call. Germline V gene lookup returns CDR1 SGHTA and CDR2 FQGNSA. The CDR3 covers 14 residues. With 1 base removed from V and 6 bases from J, the gap between germline ends came to 10 bases. CDR3 DNA: TGTGCCAGCAGCTTAGAGGCTAGTGTCAATGAGCAGTTCTTC. The encoded protein is CASSLEASVNEQFF.

This clone was seen a handful of times. V is TRBV2 and J is TRBJ2-6; possible D gene TRBD1, 6 bases. The ends were cut back, 6 bases at V and 0 bases at J, with 9 bases in the middle. Per the germline V gene, CDR1 is SNHLY and CDR2 is FYNNEI. The length of the CDR3 is 15 residues. The CDR3 protein is CASRDSASGANVLTF. CDR3 nucleotide sequence: TGTGCCAGCAGGGACAGCGCCTCTGGGGCCAACGTCCTGACTTTC.

The DNA for the CDR3 is TGCAGCGTTGTTAGCGGGGGCACAGATACGCAGTATTTT. Translating gives CSVVSGGTDTQYF. The rearrangement links TRBV29-1 to TRBJ2-3; 8 nucleotides agree with TRBD2. This CDR3 contains 13 residues. Germline V gene lookup returns CDR1 SQVTM and CDR2 ANQGSEA. The J segment lost 1 base and the V segment lost 4 bases, leaving 1 base of the junction unmatched.

The chain is built from TRBV5-1 and TRBJ2-1; D is perhaps TRBD1 (7 bases). V was pared by 3 bases and J by 2 bases, with 15 bases between. The CDR3 contains 16 residues. In germline, CDR1 is SGHRS, CDR2 YFSETQ. Here the CDR3 reads CASSWPQGGPYNEQFF. The CDR3 DNA follows: TGCGCCAGCAGCTGGCCTCAGGGGGGTCCCTACAATGAGCAGTTCTTC.

The chain recombines TRBV4-3 with TRBJ2-3, with 8 bases lining up with TRBD2. With V trimmed by 0 bases and J by 1 base, 3 bases remained unmatched. The CDR3 contains 16 residues. Germline V lookup: CDR1 LGHNA, CDR2 YSLEER. The CDR3 here is CASSQEGREGTDTQYF. The CDR3 DNA follows: TGCGCCAGCAGCCAAGAAGGGCGGGAGGGCACAGATACGCAGTATTTT.

This chain uses TRBV2 with TRBJ1-1; 12 nucleotides line up with TRBD1. The CDR3 sequence is 14 residues long. CDR1 and CDR2 (germline): SNHLY, FYNNEI. Germline trimming cut 6 bases from V and 5 bases from J; bases unmatched to any gene: 4. The chain's CDR3 is CASRGQGAETEAFF. The CDR3 bases are TGTGCCAGCAGGGGACAGGGGGCAGAGACTGAAGCTTTCTTT.

This clone was found many times. The chain uses TRBV2 and TRBJ1-2, with 7 bases lining up with TRBD1. Per germline, CDR1 SNHLY and CDR2 FYNNEI. This CDR3 has 15 amino acids. V was clipped by 7 bases and J by 3 bases; unmatched bases: 11. The CDR3: CASKSSGQVYYGYTF. For the CDR3, the DNA is TGTGCCAGCAAATCTTCAGGACAGGTCTACTATGGCTACACCTTC.

The chain recombines TRBV19 with TRBJ2-6, with 9 bases lining up with TRBD1. Germline V gene data show CDR1 as LNHDA and CDR2 as SQIVND (reference sequence). The CDR3 has 15 residues. V lost 7 bases to trimming and J lost 1 base; unmatched junction nucleotides: 2. The CDR3 is CASMDRGSGANVLTF. The DNA of the CDR3 is TGTGCCAGTATGGACAGGGGATCTGGGGCCAACGTCCTGACTTTC.

V usage is TRBV5-1 and J usage is TRBJ1-6; no clear D. The CDR3 is 14 residues long. V gave up 5 bases and J gave up 8 bases, with 14 bases separating them. CDR1 SGHRS and CDR2 YFSETQ come from the germline V gene. This chain's CDR3 is CASREGVSHSPLHF. CDR3 nucleotide sequence: TGCGCCAGCAGGGAGGGAGTCTCCCATTCACCCCTCCACTTT. Combining the CDR3 with reference TRBV5-1 and TRBJ1-6 gives the whole variable domain KAGVTQTPRYLIKTRGQQVTLSCSPISGHRSVSWYQQTPGQGLQFLFEYFSETQRNKGNFPGRFSGRQFSNSRSEMNVSTLELGDSALYLCASREGVSHSPLHFGNGTRLTVT.

The chain couples TRBV6-5 to TRBJ1-4, with 7 bases aligning to TRBD1. The length of the CDR3 is 14 residues. Trimming cost V 10 bases and J 3 bases; bases outside gene matches: 8. Per the germline V gene, CDR1 is MNHEY and CDR2 is SVGAGI. Written as DNA, the CDR3 is TGTGCCATCAAGGCCGGGACAGCTAATGAAAAACTGTTTTTT. Its translation is CAIKAGTANEKLFF.

The chain is built from TRBV19 and TRBJ2-3; the D gene is possibly TRBD2 (6 bases). CDR1 and CDR2 from the germline V gene are LNHDA and SQIVND (reference sequence). This CDR3 contains 13 residues. The V gene lost 6 bases and the J gene lost 3 bases, with 10 bases spanning the gap. The CDR3 DNA follows: TGTGCCAGTAGCGGGAGCGCAACAGATACGCAGTATTTT. It specifies CASSGSATDTQYF.

This sequence joins TRBV4-3 and TRBJ1-2, with D perhaps TRBD1 (5 bases). Trimming took 0 bases from V and 4 from J, leaving 12 bases between them. The length of the CDR3 is 15 residues. CDR1 and CDR2 (germline): LGHNA, YSLEER. The CDR3 DNA is TGCGCCAGCAGCCAAGACCCCGACAGTGTCTATGGCTACACCTTC. It codes for CASSQDPDSVYGYTF.

V is TRBV6-5 and J is TRBJ2-7, with 9 bases aligning to TRBD1. Trimming cost V 6 bases and J 0 bases; bases outside gene matches: 3. The germline V gene encodes CDR1 MNHEY and CDR2 SVGAGI. This CDR3 contains 14 residues. The chain's CDR3 is CASRPDRGSYEQYF. As DNA, the CDR3 is TGTGCCAGCAGGCCGGACAGGGGCTCCTACGAGCAGTACTTC.

CDR3 loop: CASSSLQGAQGETQYF. CDR3 sequence (DNA): TGTGCCAGCAGCTCTCTACAGGGGGCGCAGGGAGAGACCCAGTACTTC. The genes are TRBV11-2 and TRBJ2-5, with 9 bases aligning to TRBD1. The CDR3 loop spans 16 amino acids. V was clipped by 4 bases and J by 4 bases; unmatched bases: 10. Per the germline V gene, CDR1 is SGHAT and CDR2 is FQNNGV.

The chain employs TRBV3-1 (or the pseudogene TRBV3-2) and TRBJ2-2, with 7 bases matching TRBD2. The CDR3 length is 19 residues. With V trimmed by 1 base and J by 4 bases, 15 bases remained unmatched. Germline V gene sequence: CDR1 LGHDT, CDR2 YNNKEL (reference sequence). The DNA for the CDR3 is TGTGCCAGCAGCCAAGGAAAGGGCTCCGCAGGGAGGGTCACCGGGGAGCTGTTTTTT. Protein: CASSQGKGSAGRVTGELFF.

The chain has TRBV29-1 and TRBJ1-5, with D possibly TRBD1 on 5 matching bases. Trimming stripped 6 bases from V and 5 bases from J, with 14 bases between. CDR1 SQVTM and CDR2 ANQGSEA come from the germline V gene. This CDR3 contains 13 residues. The CDR3 region has the DNA TGCAGCGTGAGGTGGGGCCCTGATCAGCCCCAGCATTTT. It yields the protein CSVRWGPDQPQHF. Based on the CDR3 plus reference TRBV29-1 and TRBJ1-5, the full variable domain is SAVISQKPSRDICQRGTSLTIQCQVDSQVTMMFWYRQQPGQSLTLIATANQGSEATYESGFVIDKFPISRPNLTFSTLTVSNMSPEDSSIYLCSVRWGPDQPQHFGDGTRLSIL.

The rearrangement uses TRBV5-1 and TRBJ1-4, with 9 bases fitting TRBD1. Unmatched junction bases numbered 12, after V lost 8 bases and J lost 7 bases. CDR1 SGHRS and CDR2 YFSETQ come from the germline V gene. The CDR3 is 15 amino acids. CDR3 in amino acids: CARNLSTGGSEKLFF. As DNA, the CDR3 is TGCGCCAGAAACCTTTCGACAGGGGGAAGTGAAAAACTGTTTTTT.

The sample holds one count of this clone. The genes are TRBV5-4 and TRBJ2-3; 13 bases fit TRBD2. V was clipped by 8 bases and J by 2 bases; unmatched bases: 5. The germline gives CDR1 SGHNT, CDR2 YYREEE (reference sequence). The CDR3 is 15 amino acids. The CDR3: CASWGLAGITDTQYF. Here the CDR3 DNA reads TGTGCCAGTTGGGGACTAGCGGGGATCACAGATACGCAGTATTTT. The full variable domain, in which reference TRBV5-4 and TRBJ2-3 provide the parts outside the CDR3, is ETGVTQSPTHLIKTRGQQVTLRCSSQSGHNTVSWYQQALGQGPQFIFQYYREEENGRGNFPPRFSGLQFPNYSSELNVNALELDDSALYLCASWGLAGITDTQYFGPGTRLTVL.

V gene TRBV2 combines with J gene TRBJ2-6; TRBD1 might be the D (5 bases). The CDR3 is 18 amino acids. The germline V and J ends were trimmed by 3 bases and 4 bases, with 19 bases remaining between them. CDR1 SNHLY and CDR2 FYNNEI come from the germline V gene. This chain's CDR3 is CASSDTTGLNPGANVLTF. The CDR3 bases are TGTGCCAGCAGTGACACTACAGGTTTGAATCCCGGGGCCAACGTCCTGACTTTC.

The chain joins TRBV19 to TRBJ2-1, with D possibly matching TRBD2 (5 bases). The V gene's germline CDR1 is LNHDA and CDR2 SQIVND (reference sequence). The CDR3 totals 14 residues. Between the trimmed V and J ends, which lost 6 bases and 5 bases, there was a span of 14 bases. CDR3 protein: CASRSRTFNNEQFF. CDR3 bases: TGTGCCAGTAGATCACGGACTTTTAACAATGAGCAGTTCTTC.

The CDR3 bases are TGTGCCAGCAGCTTTGGGACTAGCGGGAGGGGAATCTACAATGAGCAGTTCTTC. Protein product: CASSFGTSGRGIYNEQFF. The rearrangement uses TRBV11-2 and TRBJ2-1, with 16 bases aligning to TRBD2. The length of the CDR3 is 18 residues. With V trimmed by 3 bases and J by 3 bases, 5 bases remained unmatched. Germline assignment: CDR1 SGHAT and CDR2 FQNNGV.

V and J are TRBV7-9 and TRBJ1-1; TRBD1 agrees at 7 bases. The CDR3 spans 15 residues. Germline loops: CDR1 SEHNR, CDR2 FQNEAQ (reference sequence). The trim removed 6 bases at V and 0 bases at J, leaving 7 bases unmatched. The CDR3 here is CASRQTQGLNTEAFF. The DNA for the CDR3 is TGTGCCAGCAGGCAAACACAGGGGCTGAACACTGAAGCTTTCTTT. The full variable domain, rest sourced from reference TRBV7-9 and TRBJ1-1, is DTGVSQNPRHKITKRGQNVTFRCDPISEHNRLYWYRQTLGQGPEFLTYFQNEAQLEKSRLLSDRFSAERPKGSFSTLEIQRTEQGDSAMYLCASRQTQGLNTEAFFGQGTRLTVV.

The chain uses TRBV24-1 and TRBJ1-3, with D unclear. This CDR3 contains 14 residues. Per germline, CDR1 KGHDR and CDR2 SFDVKD. Trimming removed 4 bases from V and 7 bases from J, with 13 bases in between. The DNA of the CDR3 is TGTGCCACCAGTGACCACAGTGGTTTGAACACCATATATTTT. Amino acid sequence: CATSDHSGLNTIYF.